A selection of T cell receptor beta chains follows, all from one sample in a study of T cell repertoires in cytomegalovirus infection. TCRdb re-analysed the reads in MiXCR, keeping a single row per CDR3 protein. The sample contains around 230,000 distinct CDR3 sequences, 5% to 8.5% of which appear only once. Input material: PBMCs. The source of these receptors is a human donor in good health (CMV status not recorded). Some clones in this sample may be carry-over from other donors' samples. CDR3s include the opening cysteine and the closing phenylalanine or tryptophan. A D gene is named only where the DNA matches it firmly. Expanded clones get a size class; other rows say once, few or many, or leave the size out.

size	length	V	J	D	DNA	CDR3
many	16	TRBV7-2	TRBJ2-1	TRBD1	TGTGCCAGCAGCTTAAGGGGACAGAATGTGTTATATGAGCAGTTCTTC	CASSLRGQNVLYEQFF
.	13	TRBV20-1	TRBJ1-5	.	TGCAGTGCTAGGGGGGGCGCAGGCCAGCCCCAGCATTTT	CSARGGAGQPQHF
few	15	TRBV20-1	TRBJ2-7	TRBD1	TGCAGTGCTAGATTACCTGGGGGACAGCGATACGAGCAGTACTTC	CSARLPGGQRYEQYF
.	16	TRBV12-3/TRBV12-4	TRBJ1-2	.	TGTGCCAGCAGTCCGGCAGGGGTGGAGGGGGTTGGTGGCTACACCTTC	CASSPAGVEGVGGYTF
many	12	TRBV7-6	TRBJ1-1	.	TGTGCCAGCAGCTTGAAAGGAACTGAAGCTTTCTTT	CASSLKGTEAFF
many	16	TRBV7-9	TRBJ2-1	TRBD2	TGTGCCAGCAGCCAGCCGGGACTAGCGGGGGCAAATGAGCAGTTCTTC	CASSQPGLAGANEQFF
many	14	TRBV20-1	TRBJ1-6	TRBD1	TGCAGTGCCAGCCAGACAGGGGGTAATTCACCCCTCCACTTT	CSASQTGGNSPLHF
many	16	TRBV19	TRBJ1-6	TRBD1	TGTGCCAGTAGTACAGAACCCGGGACAGCGATGTTGCCCCTCCACTTT	CASSTEPGTAMLPLHF
many	13	TRBV7-8	TRBJ2-1	.	TGTGCCAGCAGCTCCAGGGAGTACAATGAGCAGTTCTTC	CASSSREYNEQFF
many	16	TRBV7-8	TRBJ2-2	TRBD1	TGTGCCAGCAGCCCGAGGGACAGGGGGAACACCGGGGAGCTGTTTTTT	CASSPRDRGNTGELFF
few	13	TRBV5-1	TRBJ1-4	.	TGCGCCAGCAGCGCGCGGGTGGAAGAAAAACTGTTTTTT	CASSARVEEKLFF
many	17	TRBV7-2	TRBJ2-3	TRBD2	TGTGCCAGCAGCGACCCAAGGCGGGGGGTTGTCACAGATACGCAGTATTTT	CASSDPRRGVVTDTQYF
few	15	TRBV20-1	TRBJ2-4	.	TGCAGTGCTAGTTGGCAGCAACTAGCCAAAAACATTCAGTACTTC	CSASWQQLAKNIQYF
many	16	TRBV7-2	TRBJ2-7	TRBD1	TGTGCCAGCAGCTTAGCCGGGACAGCGAACTCCTACGAGCAGTACTTC	CASSLAGTANSYEQYF
many	11	TRBV29-1	TRBJ1-2	.	TGCAGCGTTGGAGGGGACTATGGCTACACCTTC	CSVGGDYGYTF
.	13	TRBV28	TRBJ2-7	.	TGTGCCAGCAGCCAGGCTGGAGGGGCGGAGCAGTACTTC	CASSQAGGAEQYF